The 5 T cell receptor beta chains presented below share a single source sample, sequenced in a study of T cells in Graves' hyperthyroidism and ophthalmopathy. Amplified regions were TCR beta CDR3 sequences from RNA transcripts. HTBI primers were employed in a first-round RT-PCR of the TCR CDR3. TCRdb reprocessed the multiplex PCR reads via MiXCR and lists one record per CDR3 protein. The sample carries about 420,000 distinct CDR3 sequences, roughly 15% recorded once. Input material: blood. These receptors originate from a young woman with Graves' hyperthyroidism.

This clonotype was counted only a few times. The chain employs TRBV6-1 and TRBJ2-6, with D unclear. V gave up 5 bases and J gave up 2 bases, with 7 bases separating them. CDR3 length: 14 residues. Per the germline V gene, CDR1 is MNHNS and CDR2 is SASEGT. CDR3 DNA: TGTGCCAGCAGTCCCGCGGCTGGGGCCAACGTCCTGACTTTC. Its translation: CASSPAAGANVLTF.

This clonotype was counted ten times or more. The rearrangement joins TRBV6-1 to TRBJ1-4, with TRBD1 matching 7 bases. CDR1 MNHNS and CDR2 SASEGT come from the germline V gene. After removal of 3 bases from V and 10 bases from J, the junction contained 14 bases not matched to a gene. The CDR3 spans 16 residues. For the CDR3, the DNA is TGTGCCAGCAGTGACGGGATGACAGGGAAGATTGGAAAACTGTTTTTT. Its protein product is CASSDGMTGKIGKLFF.

Concerning this clonotype itself: This may stem from a read error, because a much larger clone lies one nucleotide away. The chain is built from TRBV12-3 or TRBV12-4 and TRBJ2-2, with 9 bases identical to TRBD2. This CDR3 is 16 amino acids long. CDR3 residues: CASSRGLATNTGGLFF. The CDR3 DNA reads TGTGCCAGCAGCCGCGGACTAGCGACGAACACCGGGGGGCTGTTTTTT.

This clonotype has ten or more counts. The chain joins TRBV7-2 to TRBJ2-1; D remains ambiguous. Trimming took off 1 base at V and 11 bases at J, with 12 bases between the two ends. CDR1 and CDR2 from the germline V gene are SGHTA and FQGNSA. The CDR3 contains 13 residues. The CDR3 protein is CASSLDAYRQQFF. The DNA for the CDR3 is TGTGCCAGCAGCTTAGACGCGTACCGCCAGCAGTTCTTC.

This clonotype was counted many times. The chain links TRBV3-1 to TRBJ2-5; D perhaps matches TRBD2 (6 bases). The CDR3 totals 16 residues. Deletions cut 7 bases from V and 3 bases from J, with 21 bases between. Germline CDR1 is LGHDT and CDR2 is YNNKEL (reference sequence). This CDR3 is CASMPGVLRRKETQYF. The DNA of the CDR3 is TGTGCCAGCATGCCGGGAGTCCTTCGAAGAAAAGAGACCCAGTACTTC.